Below, 4 T cell receptor beta chains from the same sample are listed, as sequenced in a study of blood T cell repertoires in COVID-19. Libraries were prepared by immunoSEQ multiplex PCR; TCRdb keeps only in-frame clonotypes and omits some of them. The table lists under 200,000 clones, less than 90% of them singletons, with approximately 14% in the top ten. Material: peripheral blood. These TCRs come from a young man with active or convalescent COVID-19.

This chain connects TRBV5-6 to TRBJ2-2; D unclear. Between the trimmed V and J ends, which lost 1 base and 7 bases, there was a span of 14 bases. Germline V gene lookup returns CDR1 SGHDT and CDR2 YYEEEE. This CDR3 contains 15 residues. The CDR3 nucleotides are TGTGCCAGCAGCTTGAAGGATCGCAGGCACGGGGAGCTGTTTTTT. This translates into CASSLKDRRHGELFF. The full variable domain, rest sourced from reference TRBV5-6 and TRBJ2-2, is DAGVTQSPTHLIKTRGQQVTLRCSPKSGHDTVSWYQQALGQGPQFIFQYYEEEERQRGNFPDRFSGHQFPNYSSELNVNALLLGDSALYLCASSLKDRRHGELFFGEGSRLTVL.

The J gene is TRBJ2-7, the V gene TRBV6-2 or TRBV6-3; the match to TRBD1 covers 11 bases. In germline, CDR1 is MNHEY, CDR2 SVGEGT. The CDR3 runs to 16 residues. Losses at the gene ends were 0 bases for V and 3 bases for J; bases not matched to a gene: 4. CDR3 coding DNA: TGTGCCAGCAGTTACTCACCGGGACAGGGGGGCTACGAGCAGTACTTC. It is translated as CASSYSPGQGGYEQYF.

The rearrangement uses TRBV3-1 (or the pseudogene TRBV3-2) and TRBJ2-6, with 8 bases lining up with TRBD1. V trimming: 4 bases; J trimming: 2 bases; junction bases outside the gene matches: 4. Germline lookup yields CDR1 LGHDT and CDR2 YNNKEL (reference sequence). The CDR3 has 16 residues. The CDR3 here is CASSLWTGTGANVLTF. CDR3 sequence (DNA): TGTGCCAGCAGCCTCTGGACAGGGACTGGGGCCAACGTCCTGACTTTC.

The chain is built from TRBV7-9 and TRBJ2-5; TRBD1 matches at 7 bases. V lost 1 base to trimming and J lost 3 bases; unmatched junction nucleotides: 11. This CDR3 has 17 amino acids. Germline V gives CDR1 SEHNR, CDR2 FQNEAQ (reference sequence). CDR3 protein: CASSLVTGFTDKETQYF. DNA for the CDR3: TGTGCCAGCAGCTTAGTGACAGGGTTCACCGACAAAGAGACCCAGTACTTC.